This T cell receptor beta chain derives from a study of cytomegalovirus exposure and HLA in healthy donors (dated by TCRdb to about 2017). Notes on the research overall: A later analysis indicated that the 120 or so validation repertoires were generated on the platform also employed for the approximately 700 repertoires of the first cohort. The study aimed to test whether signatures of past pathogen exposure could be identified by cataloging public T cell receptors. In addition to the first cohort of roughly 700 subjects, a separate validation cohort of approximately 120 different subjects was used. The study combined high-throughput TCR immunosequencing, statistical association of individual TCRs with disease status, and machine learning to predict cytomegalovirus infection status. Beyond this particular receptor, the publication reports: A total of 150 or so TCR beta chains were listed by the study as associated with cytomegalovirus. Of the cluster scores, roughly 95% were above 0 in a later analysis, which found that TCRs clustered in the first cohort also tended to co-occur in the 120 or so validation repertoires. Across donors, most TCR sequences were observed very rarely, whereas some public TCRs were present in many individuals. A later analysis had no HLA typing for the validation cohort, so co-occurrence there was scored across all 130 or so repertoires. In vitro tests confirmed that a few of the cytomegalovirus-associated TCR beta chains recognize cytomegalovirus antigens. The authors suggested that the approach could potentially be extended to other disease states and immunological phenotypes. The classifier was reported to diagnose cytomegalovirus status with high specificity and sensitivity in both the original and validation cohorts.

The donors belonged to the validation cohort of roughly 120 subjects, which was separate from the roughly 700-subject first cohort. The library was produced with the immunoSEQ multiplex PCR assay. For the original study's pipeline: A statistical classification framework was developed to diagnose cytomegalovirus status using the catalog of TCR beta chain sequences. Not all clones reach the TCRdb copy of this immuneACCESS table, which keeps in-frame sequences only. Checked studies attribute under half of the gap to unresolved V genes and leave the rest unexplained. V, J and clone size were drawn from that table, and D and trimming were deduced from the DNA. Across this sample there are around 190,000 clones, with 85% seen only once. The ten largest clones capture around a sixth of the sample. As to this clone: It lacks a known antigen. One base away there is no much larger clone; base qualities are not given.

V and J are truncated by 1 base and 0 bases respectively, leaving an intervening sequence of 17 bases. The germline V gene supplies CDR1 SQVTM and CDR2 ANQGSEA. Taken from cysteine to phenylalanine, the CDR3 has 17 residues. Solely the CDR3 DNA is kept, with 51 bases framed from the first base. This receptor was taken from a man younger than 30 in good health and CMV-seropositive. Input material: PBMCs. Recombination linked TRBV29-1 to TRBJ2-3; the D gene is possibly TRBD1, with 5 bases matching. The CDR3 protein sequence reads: CSVEAVTAHSSTDTQYF. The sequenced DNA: TGCAGCGTTGAAGCGGTGACAGCCCATTCCAGCACAGATACGCAGTATTTT.